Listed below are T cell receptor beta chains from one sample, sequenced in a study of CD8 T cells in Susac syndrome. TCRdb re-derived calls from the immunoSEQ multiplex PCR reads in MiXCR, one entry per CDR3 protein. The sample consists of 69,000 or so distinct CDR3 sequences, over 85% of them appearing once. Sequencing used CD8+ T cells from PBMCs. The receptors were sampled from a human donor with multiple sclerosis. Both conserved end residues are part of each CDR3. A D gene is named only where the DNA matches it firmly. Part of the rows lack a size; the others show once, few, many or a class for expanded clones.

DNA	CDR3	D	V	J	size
TGTGCCAGCAGTTTAGGTGGGCGACGGGGGAACATTCAGTACTTC	CASSLGGRRGNIQYF	-	TRBV12-3/TRBV12-4	TRBJ2-4	once
TGTGCCAGCAGCCAACCGGACAGGGACAAAAACATTCAGTACTTC	CASSQPDRDKNIQYF	TRBD1	TRBV4-2	TRBJ2-4	-
TGTGCCAGCAGTCGTGGAGGGAATGAGCAGTTCTTC	CASSRGGNEQFF	-	TRBV27	TRBJ2-1	-
TGTGCCAGCAGCTTAGTGGCCCTTTCAGATACGCAGTATTTT	CASSLVALSDTQYF	-	TRBV7-2	TRBJ2-3	few
TGTGCCAGCAGCGTAGATATGAGGGCCCCCACAGATACGCAGTATTTT	CASSVDMRAPTDTQYF	-	TRBV9	TRBJ2-3	-
TGTGCCTGGAGTTTGGAGGCCTACGAGCAGTACTTC	CAWSLEAYEQYF	-	TRBV30	TRBJ2-7	-
TGTGCCACCGAAGGGACTCAAGAGACCCAGTACTTC	CATEGTQETQYF	-	TRBV6-2/TRBV6-3	TRBJ2-5	-
TGCAGCGTTGATCAGGAAGAAGCTTTCTTT	CSVDQEEAFF	-	TRBV29-1	TRBJ1-1	-
TGCGCCAGCAGCCAAGTCCCCGGAAGGAACGACGAGCAGTACTTC	CASSQVPGRNDEQYF	-	TRBV4-1	TRBJ2-7	-
TGTGCCACCAGCGGGAGGGACGACGGCACAGATACGCAGTATTTT	CATSGRDDGTDTQYF	TRBD2	TRBV15	TRBJ2-3	-
TGTGCCAGCAGCTTGTTGGTCGGGGCGGCAGGGGAGGCTTTCTTT	CASSLLVGAAGEAFF	-	TRBV5-8	TRBJ1-1	-
TGTGCCAGCAGCCGACCCGAGAAAACTGTTGGCTACACCTTC	CASSRPEKTVGYTF	-	TRBV7-9	TRBJ1-2	-
TGTGCCAGCAGCTCCTCAGGTTACCAAGAGACCCAGTACTTC	CASSSSGYQETQYF	-	TRBV7-9	TRBJ2-5	-
TGTGCCAGCTTAACAGGGGGTACCGGGGAGCTGTTTTTT	CASLTGGTGELFF	TRBD1	TRBV2	TRBJ2-2	-
TGTGCCAGCAGTTTCGTCTGGGAACCAAGCACAGATACGCAGTATTTT	CASSFVWEPSTDTQYF	-	TRBV12-3/TRBV12-4	TRBJ2-3	-
TGTGCCAGCAGTTCAGCCCTAGCGGGAGGGCCAGAAGAGACCCAGTACTTC	CASSSALAGGPEETQYF	TRBD2	TRBV27	TRBJ2-5	-
TGTGCCTGGAGTGTACATACGGGGGGGCTCAATGAGCAGTTCTTC	CAWSVHTGGLNEQFF	TRBD2	TRBV30	TRBJ2-1	-
TGTGCCAGCAGCTACTCCAGGGAAGAGACCCAGTACTTC	CASSYSREETQYF	-	TRBV7-9	TRBJ2-5	-
TGCGCCAGCAGCCAACAGAGGACAGGCTATGGCTACACCTTC	CASSQQRTGYGYTF	TRBD1	TRBV4-1	TRBJ1-2	-
TGTGCCAGCAGTGAATGGCTACCGGATGAGCAGTTCTTC	CASSEWLPDEQFF	-	TRBV2	TRBJ2-1	-
TGTGCCAGCAGCCAAGATCCCAATGTGAACACTGAAGCTTTCTTT	CASSQDPNVNTEAFF	-	TRBV3-1	TRBJ1-1	-
TGCAGTGCTGAAGGGCCGAGGGGAAACGAGCAGTACTTC	CSAEGPRGNEQYF	-	TRBV20-1	TRBJ2-7	-
TGTGCCAGCAGGACGGGGGAGAACACCGGGGAGCTGTTTTTT	CASRTGENTGELFF	-	TRBV27	TRBJ2-2	-
TGTGCCAGCAGCTACTGGACAGGGGGTCTCACAGATACGCAGTATTTT	CASSYWTGGLTDTQYF	TRBD1	TRBV5-4	TRBJ2-3	-
TGTGCCAGCAGTCCACACTGGGCAGTTATTGAAGCTTTCTTT	CASSPHWAVIEAFF	-	TRBV27	TRBJ1-1	-
TGTGCCAGCAGCAAAGCCGGCAGCCTCTCCTACGAGCAGTACTTC	CASSKAGSLSYEQYF	-	TRBV21-1	TRBJ2-7	once
TGTGCCAGCAGCCCCTCTGACTTGGAGCAGTACTTC	CASSPSDLEQYF	-	TRBV7-9	TRBJ2-7	-
TGTGCATCGGGACTAGCGAGCTACAATGAGCAGTTCTTC	CASGLASYNEQFF	TRBD2	TRBV27	TRBJ2-1	-
TGCAGTGCTAGAGGGGACGGCGCCACAGATACGCAGTATTTT	CSARGDGATDTQYF	-	TRBV20-1	TRBJ2-3	once
TGTGCCAGCAGCACAGGGGCTGAAGCTTTCTTT	CASSTGAEAFF	TRBD1	TRBV7-9	TRBJ1-1	-
TGTGCCTGGAGTACGGACAGTTACACCGGGGAGCTGTTTTTT	CAWSTDSYTGELFF	-	TRBV30	TRBJ2-2	-